Included here is one T cell receptor beta chain sequence, with context. What it binds is unknown. The data originate from a study of cytomegalovirus exposure and HLA in healthy donors. Broader study findings: In a later analysis, common viral pathogens appeared linked to several of the most significant clusters. Later analysis identified around 15,000 TCR beta sequences associated with HLA alleles, using a false discovery rate threshold of 0.05. The investigators catalogued 150 to 200 TCR beta chains as cytomegalovirus-associated.

There are 17 residues in the CDR3. The germline V gene has CDR1 MNHEY and CDR2 SMNVEV (reference sequence). The junction had 7 bases not matched to a gene; V was cut back by 6 bases and J by 0 bases. Amplification used 60 Vbeta primers and 13 Jbeta primers. The data were produced by immunoSEQ multiplex PCR, yet TCRdb's version contains in-frame clones alone and is incomplete. This table has roughly 150,000 clones, 65% to 70% appearing once. V gene TRBV27 combines with J gene TRBJ2-6; 8 nucleotides agree with TRBD1. Specimen: PBMCs. The sequence came from a man younger than 45 in good health and CMV-seropositive. The CDR3 is CASRRGQGVSGANVLTF. The CDR3 DNA follows: TGTGCCAGCAGACGTGGACAGGGCGTCTCTGGGGCCAACGTCCTGACTTTC.